Detailed here is one TCR beta chain. Its antigen is not identified. The germline V and J ends were trimmed by 4 bases and 6 bases, with 19 bases remaining between them. Germline lookup yields CDR1 KGHSH and CDR2 LQKENI. The CDR3 contains 16 residues. These data originate in a study of cytomegalovirus exposure and HLA in healthy donors. Primers included in the PCR were 60 Vbeta and 13 Jbeta primers. The protocol was immunoSEQ multiplex PCR, while the TCRdb copy is restricted to in-frame clones and leaves out a portion. Here the sample spans some 80,000 clones, 78% being singletons. Study-level points and caveats: DRB1 showed the most TCR associations and HLA-C the fewest in a later analysis, as rates varied by HLA locus. In vitro, three CMV-associated chains proved specific for CMV antigens. A later analysis appeared to link common viral pathogens to several of the most significant clusters.

The TCR originated in a man between 18 and 35 years old in good health and CMV-seropositive. This rearrangement joins TRBV18 to TRBJ1-5; weak D call: TRBD1 (5 bases). The source material was PBMCs. DNA for the CDR3: TGTGCCAGCTCACACGGGGGAGGGCCTGGCGCTCAGCCCCAGCATTTT. Amino acid sequence: CASSHGGGPGAQPQHF.